The T cell receptor beta chain described here comes from a study of vaccination and CD4 T cells after COVID-19. In the study overall: Cultures serving as controls received a peptide pool (CEFX or HIV-1 Nef) or no peptide.

Oncomine TCR Beta short-read sequencing was applied to DNA from cultured CD4+ T cells. From the PCR reads, TCRdb called clonotypes with MiXCR, one entry per CDR3 protein. The sample shows about 16,000 distinct CDR3 sequences, 52% of them seen only once. The treatment is: roughly 11-day PBMC culture with coronavirus spike peptide pools or control peptides (ViraFEST assay). The CDR3 extends over 15 amino acids. V was clipped by 7 bases and J by 4 bases; unmatched bases: 9. Germline-derived CDR1 and CDR2 are LNHDA and SQIVND (reference sequence). Remarks on this clonotype: Its antigen is still unknown.

Broader study findings: Looking at convalescent patients, a median approximately 88% of reactive clones were present only post-vaccination.

The chain uses TRBV19 and TRBJ2-2; 7 bases map to TRBD2. Sequencing used CD4+ T cells from blood, cultured in vitro, obtained before SARS-CoV-2 vaccination. This receptor was identified in a human donor who had recovered from COVID-19. DNA for the CDR3: TGTGCCAGTAAATCAAGCGGGGTCTCCACCGGGGAGCTGTTTTTT. This encodes CASKSSGVSTGELFF.